Below, 5 T cell receptor beta chains from the same sample are listed, as sequenced in a study of T cell clusters in autoimmune cytopenias. Multiplex touch-down PCR amplified TRB using TRB-A and TRB-B pools in one tube. TCRdb derives one entry per CDR3 protein from the multiplex PCR reads, leaving out DNA. The sample includes about 460 distinct CDR3 sequences. Tens of thousands of genome equivalents of blood DNA were amplified for TRB. The sample also formed part of further work on T cell repertoires in aging, cancer and after chemotherapy.

Material: peripheral blood. The receptors shown here come from a human donor with chronic lymphocytic leukemia.

Considering frequency, this clonotype is medium-sized. The V and J genes are TRBV4-3 and TRBJ1-4. The CDR3 loop spans 15 amino acids. Germline CDR1 LGHNA, CDR2 YSLEER. The CDR3 is CASSQEGSSNEKLFF.

V gene TRBV29-1 combines with J gene TRBJ2-5. Germline V gene lookup returns CDR1 SQVTM and CDR2 ANQGSEA. This CDR3 has 12 amino acids. The CDR3 sequence: CSVARNQETQYF.

V gene TRBV9 combines with J gene TRBJ2-2; no DNA is available, so the TRBD1 call from TCRdb remains unchecked. The germline V gene has CDR1 SGDLS and CDR2 YYNGEE. The CDR3 has 14 residues. The chain's CDR3 is CASTVGVGPGELFF.

This sequence joins TRBV13 and TRBJ2-5; TCRdb outputs TRBD1, but without DNA this stays unchecked. This CDR3 is built from 13 residues. The germline V gene has CDR1 PRHDT and CDR2 FYEKMQ (reference sequence). CDR3 sequence reads: CASSLSGAKTQYF.

The V call is TRBV13, the J call TRBJ2-1; there is no DNA to check the TCRdb D call of TRBD2. The germline CDR1 and CDR2 sequences are PRHDT and FYEKMQ (reference sequence). The CDR3 consists of 15 residues. CDR3 in amino acids: CASSSPSGGAYEQFF.